Included here is one T cell receptor (beta chain) sequence, with context. The CDR3 contains 16 residues. CDR1 is SGHVS and CDR2 is FQNEAQ in the germline V gene. V was pared by 5 bases and J by 5 bases, with 15 bases of the junction left unmatched. These data are taken from a study of T-cell reconstitution after alpha-beta-depleted transplantation in children. The library targeted TCRbeta and was prepared with unique molecular identifiers. TCRdb recomputed calls from the PCR reads with MiXCR, one row per CDR3 protein. The table has about 480,000 distinct CDR3 sequences, around 12% seen once. This chain links TRBV7-8 with TRBJ2-7, with 7 positions matching TRBD2. This TCR derives from a human donor who donated a stem cell graft to a child with combined immunodeficiency. Sequencing used PBMCs from the stem cell graft donor, obtained from the stem cell graft. Here the CDR3 reads CASSTDGLGGYHEQYF. The CDR3 DNA reads as TGTGCCAGCAGCACTGATGGACTAGGAGGTTACCACGAGCAGTACTTC.